These 11 T cell receptor beta chains were sequenced from one sample in a study of T-cell memory formation after mild COVID-19. In TCRdb, the 5' RACE reads were re-called with MiXCR into one record per CDR3 protein. The sample includes around 300,000 distinct CDR3 sequences, roughly an eighth seen only once; the top ten take around a fifth. Sample: PBMCs or a T cell subset sorted from them (not recorded which). These TCRs come from a man aged 18-30 years who had mild COVID-19 (a few samples of this study predate the infection). Cell type and time point are not known.

CDR3 sequence (DNA): TGCAGTGCTCGGTCGCCGGGACAGGGCACAGATACGCAGTATTTT. Translating it yields CSARSPGQGTDTQYF. V is TRBV20-1 and J is TRBJ2-3; 8 nucleotides align to TRBD1. The CDR3 is made up of 15 amino acids. V dropped 5 bases and J dropped 1; count of bases not matched to a gene: 8. Germline assignment: CDR1 DFQATT and CDR2 SNEGSKA (reference sequence).

This sequence joins TRBV6-1 and TRBJ2-5; 9 nucleotides match TRBD2. Trimming cost V 0 bases and J 1 base; bases outside gene matches: 3. Looked up from germline, CDR1 is MNHNS and CDR2 is SASEGT. This CDR3 spans 16 amino acids. CDR3 DNA: TGTGCCAGCAGTGAAGCCCTAGCGGGGATCCAAGAGACCCAGTACTTC. Translated, it gives CASSEALAGIQETQYF.

This clonotype has at least ten counts. This sequence joins TRBV4-1 and TRBJ2-1; the D gene is possibly TRBD2 (5 bases). Germline CDR1 is MGHRA and CDR2 is YSYEKL. The ends were cut back, 5 bases at V and 4 bases at J, with 12 bases in the middle. The CDR3 runs to 14 residues. The CDR3 DNA follows: TGCGCCAGCAGCAGCTTACGGGAATACAATGAGCAGTTCTTC. Translating it yields CASSSLREYNEQFF.

In this sample, this clonotype turned up a few times. The rearrangement uses TRBV12-5 and TRBJ1-2; D ambiguous. The V gene's germline CDR1 is LGHNT and CDR2 FRNRAP. The CDR3 is 17 residues long. V was trimmed by 0 bases and J by 6 bases, leaving 20 bases between them. The CDR3 is CASGLVLSHGKENGYTF. CDR3 bases: TGTGCTAGTGGTTTGGTACTTTCACACGGGAAGGAGAATGGCTACACCTTC.

This chain uses TRBV20-1 with TRBJ1-5; D is uncertain. V was cut by 4 bases and J by 4 bases, with 14 bases left in between. The germline gives CDR1 DFQATT, CDR2 SNEGSKA (reference sequence). The CDR3 is 14 amino acids. The CDR3: CSANPGHPNQPQHF. Here the CDR3 DNA reads TGCAGTGCTAACCCGGGCCACCCAAATCAGCCCCAGCATTTT.

This clonotype was counted between two and nine times. J is TRBJ2-2 and V is TRBV9; tentatively, D is TRBD1 (5 bases). Per germline, CDR1 SGDLS and CDR2 YYNGEE. The CDR3 covers 13 residues. Trimming left V 1 base short and J 5 bases short, with 6 bases between. CDR3 nucleotide sequence: TGTGCCAGCAGCGTAAGGGGAACCGGGGAGCTGTTTTTT. This translates into CASSVRGTGELFF.

V and J are TRBV11-2 and TRBJ2-6; 7 nucleotides align to TRBD1. With V trimmed by 2 bases and J by 5 bases, 12 bases remained unmatched. The CDR3 totals 18 residues. Germline V gene sequence: CDR1 SGHAT, CDR2 FQNNGV. This chain's CDR3 is CASSLPLGTATRANVLTF. Here the CDR3 DNA reads TGTGCCAGCAGCTTACCTCTCGGGACAGCAACTAGGGCCAACGTCCTGACTTTC.

The chain combines TRBV20-1 with TRBJ1-5, with a weak D call TRBD1 (5 bases). Germline-derived CDR1 and CDR2 are DFQATT and SNEGSKA (reference sequence). CDR3 length: 16 residues. Trimming shortened V by 4 bases and J by 2 bases, and 18 bases separated the two germline ends. As DNA, the CDR3 is TGCAGTGCTATTTTTGCAGGCGGGGGGGGCAATCAGCCCCAGCATTTT. Its protein product is CSAIFAGGGGNQPQHF.

This clonotype appeared a few times. J is TRBJ1-5 and V is TRBV10-3, with TRBD1 as a possible D gene (6 bases). This CDR3 has 12 amino acids. V lost 6 bases, J lost 7 bases, and 10 bases lay in between. Germline CDR1 reads ENHRY; CDR2 reads SYGVKD. The DNA of the CDR3 is TGTGCCATCAGCGAGGGGGGGCAGCCCCAGCATTTT. Protein product: CAISEGGQPQHF.

The chain joins TRBV5-6 to TRBJ2-3; 10 bases line up with TRBD1. This CDR3 contains 14 residues. After removal of 2 bases from V and 7 bases from J, the junction contained 4 bases not matched to a gene. Germline V lookup: CDR1 SGHDT, CDR2 YYEEEE. The CDR3 region is CASSFRTGGNTQYF. For the CDR3, the DNA is TGTGCCAGCAGCTTCCGGACAGGGGGAAATACGCAGTATTTT.

V is TRBV6-2 or TRBV6-3 and J is TRBJ2-7; a possible D gene is TRBD2 (6 bases). Per the germline V gene, CDR1 is MNHEY and CDR2 is SVGEGT. V was pared by 3 bases and J by 6 bases, with 15 bases between. There are 14 residues in the CDR3. The CDR3, as DNA: TGTGCCAGCAGTTATGGCGGGGCACCTCGCGAGCAGTACGTC. Its translation is CASSYGGAPREQYV.